The TCR beta chain described here comes from a study of cytomegalovirus exposure and HLA in healthy donors. Study outcomes and limitations: With high specificity and sensitivity, the classifier reportedly diagnosed cytomegalovirus status. Researchers catalogued some 160 TCR beta chains as cytomegalovirus-associated. The authors confirmed in vitro that a few CMV-associated chains were specific for CMV antigens. Across donors, most TCRs were seen rarely, yet some public ones were widespread.

This CDR3 contains 13 residues. Germline assignment: CDR1 MNHEY and CDR2 SMNVEV (reference sequence). Between the trimmed V and J ends, which lost 5 bases and 0 bases, there was a span of 6 bases. TCRdb's table, derived via immunoSEQ multiplex PCR, lists solely in-frame clones and lacks some. The data hold about 130,000 clones, with roughly 89% observed a single time. With regard to this clone: Its antigen is unknown.

The chain links TRBV27 to TRBJ2-3, with D hard to call. The receptor comes from a woman aged 18-30 years in good health and CMV-seropositive. Sequencing was carried out using PBMCs. The DNA for the CDR3 is TGTGCCAGCAGTCCCTCTAGCACAGATACGCAGTATTTT. It encodes CASSPSSTDTQYF.